Here is one T cell receptor (beta chain) with its context. This specimen belongs to a study of T cell responses to AZD1222 COVID-19 vaccine. Libraries were prepared by immunoSEQ multiplex PCR; TCRdb keeps only in-frame clonotypes and omits some of them. The profile shows some 150,000 clones, about 89% of them singletons. Germline V gene sequence: CDR1 LNHDA, CDR2 SQIVND (reference sequence). The V segment lost 4 bases and the J segment 7 bases; nucleotides outside the gene matches: 16. CDR3 length equals 17 residues. The source was peripheral blood, collected on day 0 of MenACWY control vaccination. This receptor was taken from an adult in good health. The V gene is TRBV19, the J gene TRBJ1-2; 9 nucleotides match TRBD1. CDR3 DNA sequence: TGTGCCAGTAGTACCTCTAGGACAGGGGCCGCCTCGAGTGGCTACACCTTC. It encodes CASSTSRTGAASSGYTF.